A selection of T cell receptor beta chains follows, all from one sample in a study of blood T cell repertoires in COVID-19. This table comes from immunoSEQ multiplex PCR, and its TCRdb copy is limited to in-frame clones, with some not included. This table holds roughly 410,000 clones, about 91% found once. The sequenced material came from peripheral blood. The receptor source for this set is a woman aged 40 to 50 with COVID-19, enrolled during active disease. Both conserved end residues are part of each CDR3. Fields, in order: V gene, J gene, D gene, clone size, CDR3 DNA, CDR3 protein. A D gene is named only where the DNA matches it firmly. Only some rows state a clone size, as once, few, many or a class for expanded clones.

v_gene: TRBV29-1
j_gene: TRBJ1-1
d_gene: -
abundance: once
CDR3nt: TGCAGCGTTGTCGGGGCTGAAGCTTTCTTT
CDR3aa: CSVVGAEAFF

v_gene: TRBV5-4
j_gene: TRBJ1-2
d_gene: -
abundance: -
CDR3nt: TGTGCCAGCAGCTTGCCTCAGGGCGTCTATGGCTACACCTTC
CDR3aa: CASSLPQGVYGYTF

v_gene: TRBV9
j_gene: TRBJ2-3
d_gene: -
abundance: -
CDR3nt: TGTGCCAGCCAGCGGGCGGTCACAGATACGCAGTATTTT
CDR3aa: CASQRAVTDTQYF

v_gene: TRBV27
j_gene: TRBJ1-6
d_gene: -
abundance: -
CDR3nt: TGTGCCAGCAGTTTATCGGCAGGCCTTAATTCACCCCTCCACTTT
CDR3aa: CASSLSAGLNSPLHF

v_gene: TRBV7-9
j_gene: TRBJ2-2
d_gene: -
abundance: -
CDR3nt: TGTGCCAGCAGCTTCCGGGACACCGGGGAGCTGTTTTTT
CDR3aa: CASSFRDTGELFF

v_gene: TRBV28
j_gene: TRBJ2-7
d_gene: -
abundance: -
CDR3nt: TGTGCCAGCAATATACAGGGTTACGAGCAGTACTTC
CDR3aa: CASNIQGYEQYF

v_gene: TRBV28
j_gene: TRBJ1-2
d_gene: -
abundance: -
CDR3nt: TGTGCCAGCAGTTTACGTCTCGGGACATCGGTAGGCTACACCTTC
CDR3aa: CASSLRLGTSVGYTF

v_gene: TRBV4-3
j_gene: TRBJ1-5
d_gene: -
abundance: -
CDR3nt: TGCGCCAGCAGCCAAGATGGGGGAGGAGGATCAGATCAGCCCCAGCATTTT
CDR3aa: CASSQDGGGGSDQPQHF

v_gene: TRBV6-5
j_gene: TRBJ1-5
d_gene: -
abundance: -
CDR3nt: TGTGCCAGCCGCGACAGAGAATATCAGCCCCAGCATTTT
CDR3aa: CASRDREYQPQHF

v_gene: TRBV28
j_gene: TRBJ1-5
d_gene: TRBD1
abundance: few
CDR3nt: TGTGCCAGCACCTTGACAGGGGGCAATCAGCCCCAGCATTTT
CDR3aa: CASTLTGGNQPQHF

v_gene: TRBV28
j_gene: TRBJ1-5
d_gene: -
abundance: -
CDR3nt: TGTGCCAGCAGTCCCCTTCCATCGGTCAATCAGCCCCAGCATTTT
CDR3aa: CASSPLPSVNQPQHF

v_gene: TRBV5-3
j_gene: TRBJ1-2
d_gene: -
abundance: few
CDR3nt: TGTGCCAGAAGCTTTACAGACAGATACTATGGCTACACCTTC
CDR3aa: CARSFTDRYYGYTF

v_gene: TRBV27
j_gene: TRBJ1-3
d_gene: -
abundance: once
CDR3nt: TGTGCCAGCAGTTTCTTCCCTCAGTCTGGAAACACCATATATTTT
CDR3aa: CASSFFPQSGNTIYF

v_gene: TRBV5-1
j_gene: TRBJ1-1
d_gene: -
abundance: -
CDR3nt: TGCGCCAGCAGGAGGGGGGGCTCAAACACTGAAGCTTTCTTT
CDR3aa: CASRRGGSNTEAFF

v_gene: TRBV3-1/TRBV3-2
j_gene: TRBJ1-2
d_gene: TRBD1
abundance: -
CDR3nt: TGTGCCAGCAGCCAAGACTATCGGACAGGGTTTGGGAACTATGGCTACACCTTC
CDR3aa: CASSQDYRTGFGNYGYTF

v_gene: TRBV30
j_gene: TRBJ1-2
d_gene: TRBD1
abundance: -
CDR3nt: TGTGCCTGGAGTAGACAGGGGGGCTACACCTTC
CDR3aa: CAWSRQGGYTF

v_gene: TRBV7-3
j_gene: TRBJ2-7
d_gene: TRBD1
abundance: once
CDR3nt: TGTGCCAGCAGCTCAGGGGGCAGGGAGGACAAGTACTTC
CDR3aa: CASSSGGREDKYF

v_gene: TRBV7-9
j_gene: TRBJ1-1
d_gene: TRBD1
abundance: -
CDR3nt: TGTGCCAGCAGCTCAACAGGGGAAACTGAAGCTTTCTTT
CDR3aa: CASSSTGETEAFF

v_gene: TRBV30
j_gene: TRBJ1-4
d_gene: TRBD1
abundance: few
CDR3nt: TGTGCCTGGAGTGGGACAGGGGGCTTTGAAAAACTGTTTTTT
CDR3aa: CAWSGTGGFEKLFF

v_gene: TRBV5-1
j_gene: TRBJ2-3
d_gene: -
abundance: once
CDR3nt: TGCGCCAGCAGCTCGATCCTTACAGGGTTGACAGATACGCAGTATTTT
CDR3aa: CASSSILTGLTDTQYF

v_gene: TRBV5-1
j_gene: TRBJ1-6
d_gene: -
abundance: -
CDR3nt: TGCGCCAGCAGCTTGGACAGGACAGATTCACCCCTCCACTTT
CDR3aa: CASSLDRTDSPLHF

v_gene: TRBV2
j_gene: TRBJ1-5
d_gene: TRBD1
abundance: -
CDR3nt: TGTGCCAGCTCGGGACAGGGGGCTGGGCAGCCCCAGCATTTT
CDR3aa: CASSGQGAGQPQHF

v_gene: TRBV18
j_gene: TRBJ1-2
d_gene: TRBD1
abundance: -
CDR3nt: TGTGCCAGCTTTATAGGACAGGGAATCTATGGCTACACCTTC
CDR3aa: CASFIGQGIYGYTF

v_gene: TRBV28
j_gene: TRBJ2-6
d_gene: TRBD1
abundance: -
CDR3nt: TGTGCCAGCAGTTTTATACAGGGGGGTGCTGGGGCCAACGTCCTGACTTTC
CDR3aa: CASSFIQGGAGANVLTF

v_gene: TRBV6-4
j_gene: TRBJ2-1
d_gene: -
abundance: once
CDR3nt: TGTGCCAGCAGTGGGCCCAGCAATGAGCAGTTCTTC
CDR3aa: CASSGPSNEQFF

v_gene: TRBV3-1/TRBV3-2
j_gene: TRBJ1-4
d_gene: -
abundance: once
CDR3nt: TGTGCCAGCAGCCAAGAGGTCTTCGAGACTAATGAAAAACTGTTTTTT
CDR3aa: CASSQEVFETNEKLFF

v_gene: TRBV6-6
j_gene: TRBJ2-3
d_gene: -
abundance: -
CDR3nt: TGTGCCAGCATAAAACCGGGGACAGATACGCAGTATTTT
CDR3aa: CASIKPGTDTQYF

v_gene: TRBV4-2
j_gene: TRBJ1-1
d_gene: TRBD1
abundance: few
CDR3nt: TGTGCCAGCAGCCAAGACGACAGGGGGCTTGGTAACGCTTTCTTT
CDR3aa: CASSQDDRGLGNAFF

v_gene: TRBV6-1
j_gene: TRBJ1-5
d_gene: TRBD1
abundance: -
CDR3nt: TGTGCCAGCAGTGAAGCGCTCGGGACAGGGGGTCAGCCCCAGCATTTT
CDR3aa: CASSEALGTGGQPQHF

v_gene: TRBV9
j_gene: TRBJ2-3
d_gene: -
abundance: -
CDR3nt: TGTGCCAGCAGCGTAAGGGGGACCAAACGGGATACGCAGTATTTT
CDR3aa: CASSVRGTKRDTQYF

v_gene: TRBV10-3
j_gene: TRBJ1-5
d_gene: -
abundance: -
CDR3nt: TGTGCCATCAGTGAGGCACGACAGTGGGGCGAGTCTCAGCCCCAGCATTTT
CDR3aa: CAISEARQWGESQPQHF

v_gene: TRBV10-3
j_gene: TRBJ2-7
d_gene: -
abundance: -
CDR3nt: TGTGCCATCAGGAACAGAGACTCCTACGAGCAGTACTTC
CDR3aa: CAIRNRDSYEQYF

v_gene: TRBV24-1
j_gene: TRBJ2-4
d_gene: TRBD1
abundance: -
CDR3nt: TGTGCCACCAGTCCGAACAGGGGCAAAAACATTCAGTACTTC
CDR3aa: CATSPNRGKNIQYF

v_gene: TRBV25-1
j_gene: TRBJ2-7
d_gene: -
abundance: -
CDR3nt: TGTGCCAGCAGTGCCTCCCCCGATCTCGGCTACGAGCAGTACTTC
CDR3aa: CASSASPDLGYEQYF

v_gene: TRBV25-1
j_gene: TRBJ1-1
d_gene: -
abundance: once
CDR3nt: TGTGCCAGTAGATTGAACACTGAAGCTTTCTTT
CDR3aa: CASRLNTEAFF

v_gene: TRBV5-1
j_gene: TRBJ2-7
d_gene: TRBD1
abundance: -
CDR3nt: TGCGCCAGCAGCTTGGCAGCAGGGGGCATCTACGAGCAGTACTTC
CDR3aa: CASSLAAGGIYEQYF

v_gene: TRBV29-1
j_gene: TRBJ1-4
d_gene: -
abundance: -
CDR3nt: TGCAGCGTTGAAGAGGGGGCAGCTAATGAAAAACTGTTTTTT
CDR3aa: CSVEEGAANEKLFF

v_gene: TRBV7-8
j_gene: TRBJ1-2
d_gene: TRBD1
abundance: -
CDR3nt: TGTGCCAGCAGCCGACTGGACAGGGCCTATGGCTACACCTTC
CDR3aa: CASSRLDRAYGYTF

v_gene: TRBV9
j_gene: TRBJ1-5
d_gene: -
abundance: -
CDR3nt: TGTGCCAGCAGCGGTGACAGTGGAAATCAGCCCCAGCATTTT
CDR3aa: CASSGDSGNQPQHF

v_gene: TRBV13
j_gene: TRBJ1-1
d_gene: TRBD1
abundance: -
CDR3nt: TGTGCCAGCAGCTCGACAGGGGGCGTCACTGAAGCTTTCTTT
CDR3aa: CASSSTGGVTEAFF

v_gene: TRBV28
j_gene: TRBJ2-7
d_gene: -
abundance: -
CDR3nt: TGTGCCAGCAGTTTAGTAGGGCAGGGATATACGCAGTACTTC
CDR3aa: CASSLVGQGYTQYF

v_gene: TRBV11-2
j_gene: TRBJ2-1
d_gene: -
abundance: -
CDR3nt: TGTGCCAGCAGCTTAGGACAGAACAATGAGCAGTTCTTC
CDR3aa: CASSLGQNNEQFF

v_gene: TRBV6-6
j_gene: TRBJ1-4
d_gene: TRBD1
abundance: -
CDR3nt: TGTGCCACTAGGACAGGGGCTAATGAAAAACTGTTTTTT
CDR3aa: CATRTGANEKLFF

v_gene: TRBV11-3
j_gene: TRBJ1-5
d_gene: TRBD1
abundance: -
CDR3nt: TGTGCCAGCATCCAAAACGGTTCCGGGACAGGGAATAGTCAGCCCCAGCATTTT
CDR3aa: CASIQNGSGTGNSQPQHF

v_gene: TRBV11-2
j_gene: TRBJ2-3
d_gene: TRBD2
abundance: few
CDR3nt: TGTGCCAGCAGCTTCGGACTAGCGGGGTACACAGATACGCAGTATTTT
CDR3aa: CASSFGLAGYTDTQYF

v_gene: TRBV6-2/TRBV6-3
j_gene: TRBJ1-3
d_gene: -
abundance: -
CDR3nt: TGTGCCAGCAGTTACGACAATCGAGCTGGAAACACCATATATTTT
CDR3aa: CASSYDNRAGNTIYF

v_gene: TRBV5-1
j_gene: TRBJ1-3
d_gene: -
abundance: -
CDR3nt: TGCGCCAGCAGCCTAAGTGCTGGAAACACCATATATTTT
CDR3aa: CASSLSAGNTIYF

v_gene: TRBV7-2
j_gene: TRBJ2-1
d_gene: TRBD2
abundance: -
CDR3nt: TGTGCCAGCAGCAACCCTCGGGGGGGGGCGGCCTCCTACAATGAGCAGTTCTTC
CDR3aa: CASSNPRGGAASYNEQFF

v_gene: TRBV6-6
j_gene: TRBJ1-2
d_gene: TRBD1
abundance: -
CDR3nt: TGTGCCAGCAGTCTCCGGGACAGCCCCTGGTATGGCTACACCTTC
CDR3aa: CASSLRDSPWYGYTF

v_gene: TRBV5-5
j_gene: TRBJ1-5
d_gene: -
abundance: -
CDR3nt: TGTGCCAGCAGCGTGGTGGCGGTTCTTAATCAGCCCCAGCATTTT
CDR3aa: CASSVVAVLNQPQHF

v_gene: TRBV11-2
j_gene: TRBJ2-7
d_gene: -
abundance: once
CDR3nt: TGTGCCAGCAGCTTAAACTCAGGGTACGAGCAGTACTTC
CDR3aa: CASSLNSGYEQYF

v_gene: TRBV28
j_gene: TRBJ1-2
d_gene: TRBD1
abundance: -
CDR3nt: TGTGCCAGCAGTTTAGGGGACAGGGTTCCAGCTAACTATGGCTACACCTTC
CDR3aa: CASSLGDRVPANYGYTF

v_gene: TRBV19
j_gene: TRBJ1-2
d_gene: -
abundance: -
CDR3nt: TGTGCCAGTAGTTCCGACTCGACGGGAGCTAACTATGGCTACACCTTC
CDR3aa: CASSSDSTGANYGYTF

v_gene: TRBV5-8
j_gene: TRBJ2-5
d_gene: TRBD2
abundance: -
CDR3nt: TGTGCCAGCAGCTTGGCCAGCGGGGTGGAGACCCAGTACTTC
CDR3aa: CASSLASGVETQYF